This TCR beta chain appears in the sequencing data of a study of T cells in women clearing cervical HPV infection. General study findings and limits: It is unknown whether associations predate infection; no effector/memory or HPV-specific sorting. Richness plus V gene abundances separated cases from controls with AUC around 0.8.

This CDR3 region has 15 residues. Germline CDR1 and CDR2: SEHNR and FQNEAQ (reference sequence). The V segment lost 5 bases and the J segment 3 bases; nucleotides outside the gene matches: 4. immunoSEQ multiplex PCR used an average of approximately 1,300 ng genomic DNA. Sequenced by immunoSEQ multiplex PCR; TCRdb stores in-frame clones only, minus some. This sample contains approximately 31,000 clones. Note on this clone: Its antigen is currently unknown. The read ends 3 residues early relative to the CDR3; the germline J gene fills the gap.

This TCR derives from a woman between 18 and 75 years old with a cervical HPV16 infection that either progressed to CIN3+ or cleared (not recorded which). This chain links TRBV7-9 with TRBJ1-1; 12 bases align to TRBD1. The sample was blood buffy coat. CDR3 bases read: TGTGCCAGCAGCCCGGGACAGGGGGCCGACACTGAA. This translates into CASSPGQGADTE. The whole CDR3 protein reads CASSPGQGADTEAFF. The variable domain in full, completed from reference TRBV7-9 and TRBJ1-1, reads DTGVSQNPRHKITKRGQNVTFRCDPISEHNRLYWYRQTLGQGPEFLTYFQNEAQLEKSRLLSDRFSAERPKGSFSTLEIQRTEQGDSAMYLCASSPGQGADTEAFFGQGTRLTVV.